The rows below give T cell receptor beta chains drawn from one sample of a study of PD-1 blockade in classical Hodgkin lymphoma. Generated by immunoSEQ multiplex PCR, the TCRdb table keeps only in-frame clones and is missing some. In the table there are about 36,000 clones, more than 65% of which are singletons. The sequenced sample was peripheral blood mononuclear cells (PBMCs), obtained before the second cycle of nivolumab. These receptors were taken from a human donor with classical Hodgkin lymphoma. The CDR3 runs from the conserved cysteine through the conserved F or W. D genes are given only for firm matches. For some rows the clone size is stated as once, few or many, or as a class when expanded; others skip it.

size	V	J	length	D	DNA	CDR3
NA	TRBV6-6	TRBJ2-6	15	NA	TGTGCCAGCAACAACCTAGGTTCCGGGGCCAACGTCCTGACTTTC	CASNNLGSGANVLTF
NA	TRBV9	TRBJ2-3	14	NA	TGTGCCAGCAGCCCGACGGCGGGCTTGGATACGCAGTATTTT	CASSPTAGLDTQYF
NA	TRBV7-3	TRBJ1-3	14	NA	TGTGCCAGCAGCTTAGGGAGCTCTGGAAACACCATATATTTT	CASSLGSSGNTIYF
NA	TRBV6-5	TRBJ2-7	15	TRBD2	TGTGCCAGCAGTTACATAGCGGGGGCCGGGGGGAAGCAGTACTTC	CASSYIAGAGGKQYF
NA	TRBV5-1	TRBJ1-2	18	TRBD1	TGCGCCAGCAGCAGTGGAGGCGGAAGGGACAGGGACAACTATGGCTACACCTTC	CASSSGGGRDRDNYGYTF
NA	TRBV19	TRBJ1-1	13	NA	TGTGCCAGTACCACGGGGGGGAGGACTGAAGCTTTCTTT	CASTTGGRTEAFF
NA	TRBV9	TRBJ2-7	14	TRBD2	TGTGCCAGCAGCGGGACTAGCGATACCTACGAGCAGTACTTC	CASSGTSDTYEQYF
NA	TRBV9	TRBJ2-2	12	NA	TGTGCCAGCAACAAGCAGAATGCGGAGCTGTTTTTT	CASNKQNAELFF
NA	TRBV6-5	TRBJ2-7	12	TRBD2	TGTGCCAGCAAGGGACTAGCGAGGGAGCAGTACTTC	CASKGLAREQYF
NA	TRBV11-2	TRBJ2-1	11	NA	TGTGCCAGCAGCTTAGCGAATGAGCAGTTCTTC	CASSLANEQFF
NA	TRBV10-3	TRBJ2-1	15	TRBD2	TGTGCCATCAGTGAGTCCACTGACGGGAGGAATGAGCAGTTCTTC	CAISESTDGRNEQFF
NA	TRBV7-2	TRBJ2-7	15	TRBD2	TGTGCCAGCAGCTTGGGGACTAGCGGGGGCTACGAGCAGTACTTC	CASSLGTSGGYEQYF
NA	TRBV9	TRBJ1-3	17	NA	TGTGCCAGCAGCGTAGGTCTCGGGGCAAGGATTGGAAACACCATATATTTT	CASSVGLGARIGNTIYF
NA	TRBV27	TRBJ2-1	15	TRBD2	TGTGCCAGCAGTATCGGACTAGCGGACTACAATGAGCAGTTCTTC	CASSIGLADYNEQFF
NA	TRBV6-6	TRBJ1-5	13	NA	TGTGCCAGCAGTCCGAATAGCAATCAGCCCCAGCATTTT	CASSPNSNQPQHF
NA	TRBV18	TRBJ2-5	14	NA	TGTGCCAGCTCACCAAGGCGGACTAAAGAGACCCAGTACTTC	CASSPRRTKETQYF
NA	TRBV6-5	TRBJ1-5	15	NA	TGTGCCAGCAGACCAAGACAGAATAGCAATCAGCCCCAGCATTTT	CASRPRQNSNQPQHF
NA	TRBV27	TRBJ1-6	15	TRBD1	TGTGCCAGCAGTCGACAGGGCTCCTATAATTCACCCCTCCACTTT	CASSRQGSYNSPLHF
NA	TRBV18	TRBJ1-2	15	NA	TGTGCCAGCTCACCCGGAACCGAAGTTAACTATGGCTACACCTTC	CASSPGTEVNYGYTF
NA	TRBV28	TRBJ2-5	16	TRBD2	TGTGCCAGCAGCGGTTTCGGGCGGGAGTTTAGGGAGACCCAGTACTTC	CASSGFGREFRETQYF
NA	TRBV19	TRBJ2-2	14	NA	TGTGCCAGTAGGCGACTACCGAACACCGGGGAGCTGTTTTTT	CASRRLPNTGELFF
many	TRBV2	TRBJ1-2	12	NA	TGTGCCAGCAGTGGACAGTCGTATGGCTACACCTTC	CASSGQSYGYTF
few	TRBV2	TRBJ2-3	14	NA	TGTGCCAGCAGGGGGGGGACAGTCACAGATACGCAGTATTTT	CASRGGTVTDTQYF
NA	TRBV5-4	TRBJ2-1	15	NA	TGTGCCAGCAGCTTCGACCTTTCGGGCTACAATGAGCAGTTCTTC	CASSFDLSGYNEQFF
few	TRBV6-5	TRBJ2-3	16	TRBD2	TGTGCCAGCAGTTACTCGAGAGCGGGGGGAGAAGATACGCAGTATTTT	CASSYSRAGGEDTQYF
medium-sized	TRBV21-1	TRBJ1-1	12	NA	TGTTATCCCCCCCTCGTCGACACTGAAGCTTTCTTT	CYPPLVDTEAFF
NA	TRBV4-3	TRBJ1-2	15	TRBD1	TGCGCCAGCAGCCAAGTGAGGGGGCTGGGTTATGGCTACACCTTC	CASSQVRGLGYGYTF
NA	TRBV28	TRBJ2-1	13	NA	TGTGCCAGCAGTTATGGCAGTTTAAATGAGCAGTTCTTC	CASSYGSLNEQFF